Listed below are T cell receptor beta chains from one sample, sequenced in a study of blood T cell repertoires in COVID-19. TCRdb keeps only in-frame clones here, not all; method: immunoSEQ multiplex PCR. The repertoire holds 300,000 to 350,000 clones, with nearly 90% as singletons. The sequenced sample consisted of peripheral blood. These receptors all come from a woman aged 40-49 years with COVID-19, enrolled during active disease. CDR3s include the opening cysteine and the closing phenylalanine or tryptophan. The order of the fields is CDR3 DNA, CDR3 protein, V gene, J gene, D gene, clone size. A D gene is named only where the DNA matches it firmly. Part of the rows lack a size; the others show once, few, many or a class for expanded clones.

DNA: TGTGCCAGCAGTTTCCGACAGGGGGCGACAAACACTGAAGCTTTCTTT
CDR3: CASSFRQGATNTEAFF
V: TRBV27
J: TRBJ1-1
D: TRBD1
size: -

DNA: TGTGCCAGCCGTCGCGGGAGTAAGTTTGGGCAGTTCTTC
CDR3: CASRRGSKFGQFF
V: TRBV19
J: TRBJ2-1
D: TRBD2
size: -

DNA: TGTGCCAGCAGTTCGGGGCCCCGGGACAGGGTCGACATTCAGTACTTC
CDR3: CASSSGPRDRVDIQYF
V: TRBV27
J: TRBJ2-4
D: TRBD1
size: -

DNA: TGCGCCAGCAGCTTTGAGGGGGATCCGTTGTACACCTTC
CDR3: CASSFEGDPLYTF
V: TRBV5-1
J: TRBJ1-2
D: -
size: -

DNA: TGCGCCAGCAGCGGGGGGACTAGCGGGGAAGAGACCCAGTACTTC
CDR3: CASSGGTSGEETQYF
V: TRBV5-1
J: TRBJ2-5
D: TRBD2
size: once

DNA: TGTGCCAGCAGCCTTCGCGGGGGAGGGCCGGCTGGCGAGCAGTTCTTC
CDR3: CASSLRGGGPAGEQFF
V: TRBV6-2/TRBV6-3
J: TRBJ2-1
D: TRBD2
size: -

DNA: TGTGCCAGCAGCTTAAATGCCAGGGGGCCCGGGGAGCTGTTTTTT
CDR3: CASSLNARGPGELFF
V: TRBV7-2
J: TRBJ2-2
D: TRBD1
size: -

DNA: TGTGCCAGCAGTTTTTTTAGCGCTAGCACAGATACGCAGTATTTT
CDR3: CASSFFSASTDTQYF
V: TRBV27
J: TRBJ2-3
D: -
size: -

DNA: TGTGCCAGCAGCTTAAGTGTGACAGATTTCAATCAGCCCCAGCATTTT
CDR3: CASSLSVTDFNQPQHF
V: TRBV7-2
J: TRBJ1-5
D: -
size: -

DNA: TGTGCCAGCAGCTTAACCCGGCTAGCGACCTCACGCACAGATACGCAGTATTTT
CDR3: CASSLTRLATSRTDTQYF
V: TRBV7-2
J: TRBJ2-3
D: -
size: few

DNA: TGTGCCATCAGTGAGGAGCTAGCGGGACGTGTGAGGGAGACCCAGTACTTC
CDR3: CAISEELAGRVRETQYF
V: TRBV10-3
J: TRBJ2-5
D: TRBD2
size: -

DNA: TGTGCCAGCAGTTCGACAGGTACCTTATACACAGATACGCAGTATTTT
CDR3: CASSSTGTLYTDTQYF
V: TRBV27
J: TRBJ2-3
D: -
size: once

DNA: TGCGCCAGCAGCCAAGATCCCCGACAGGGAAGGCTCGAGCAGTTCTTC
CDR3: CASSQDPRQGRLEQFF
V: TRBV4-3
J: TRBJ2-1
D: TRBD1
size: -

DNA: TGCGCCAGCAGCTTGGTGGCCGCCGGGGATGAAAAACTGTTTTTT
CDR3: CASSLVAAGDEKLFF
V: TRBV5-1
J: TRBJ1-4
D: -
size: once

DNA: TGTGCCAGCAGCTTAAGGGCAGGGCGAGAAGGCAACACTGAAGCTTTCTTT
CDR3: CASSLRAGREGNTEAFF
V: TRBV7-2
J: TRBJ1-1
D: -
size: -

DNA: TGCGCCAGCAGCTTGGACAGGGTACCCAGCTCCTACAATGAGCAGTTCTTC
CDR3: CASSLDRVPSSYNEQFF
V: TRBV5-1
J: TRBJ2-1
D: -
size: -

DNA: TGCGCCAGCAGCATGGCGGGGGGGAGAGCCTACGAGCAGTACTTC
CDR3: CASSMAGGRAYEQYF
V: TRBV5-1
J: TRBJ2-7
D: TRBD2
size: few

DNA: TGTGCCAGCAGCCAAGTATCGTATGGGACAGCGTTGCCCTATGGCTACACCTTC
CDR3: CASSQVSYGTALPYGYTF
V: TRBV14
J: TRBJ1-2
D: TRBD1
size: -

DNA: TGTGCCAGCAGCCACCGAACCAGGTACAATGAGCAGTTCTTC
CDR3: CASSHRTRYNEQFF
V: TRBV14
J: TRBJ2-1
D: -
size: once

DNA: TGCGCCAGCAGCGCGCAGGGGGTGAGCACTGAAGCTTTCTTT
CDR3: CASSAQGVSTEAFF
V: TRBV5-1
J: TRBJ1-1
D: TRBD1
size: -

DNA: TGTGCCAGCACCCTCATCGGGGAGGGCGGCTATGGCTACACCTTC
CDR3: CASTLIGEGGYGYTF
V: TRBV28
J: TRBJ1-2
D: -
size: -

DNA: TGCGCCAGCAGCGGACAGGGATGGAATTCACCCCTCCACTTT
CDR3: CASSGQGWNSPLHF
V: TRBV10-1
J: TRBJ1-6
D: TRBD1
size: few

DNA: TGCGCCAGCAGCCCAGGGACAGAAGGCCACGGGGAGCTGTTTTTT
CDR3: CASSPGTEGHGELFF
V: TRBV5-1
J: TRBJ2-2
D: TRBD1
size: -

DNA: TGCGCCAGCAGCCAAGAGACAGGGTACTTGAACACCATATATTTT
CDR3: CASSQETGYLNTIYF
V: TRBV4-3
J: TRBJ1-3
D: TRBD1
size: -

DNA: TGTGCCATCAGGGAACGGGACTCCCACCCGCACACTGAAGCTTTCTTT
CDR3: CAIRERDSHPHTEAFF
V: TRBV10-3
J: TRBJ1-1
D: -
size: once

DNA: TGTGCCACCAGCGGCAGGGGGAGTACCGAAGCTTTCTTT
CDR3: CATSGRGSTEAFF
V: TRBV15
J: TRBJ1-1
D: TRBD1
size: -

DNA: TGTGCCAGCAGTCCTACCAATCAGCCCCAGCATTTT
CDR3: CASSPTNQPQHF
V: TRBV28
J: TRBJ1-5
D: -
size: -

DNA: TGTGCCAGCAGCCTCAGGGGGGACTATGGCTACACCTTC
CDR3: CASSLRGDYGYTF
V: TRBV5-5
J: TRBJ1-2
D: TRBD1
size: once

DNA: TGTGCCAGCAGCTTGAATCTAGCGGGACGAATCGAGCAGTACTTC
CDR3: CASSLNLAGRIEQYF
V: TRBV5-6
J: TRBJ2-7
D: TRBD2
size: once

DNA: TGTGCCTGGGGGCCCACAGGGGGGGCGCATGGCTACACCTTC
CDR3: CAWGPTGGAHGYTF
V: TRBV30
J: TRBJ1-2
D: TRBD1
size: -

DNA: TGTGCCATCAGTGAGCTTCGCTCTGGAAACACCATATATTTT
CDR3: CAISELRSGNTIYF
V: TRBV10-3
J: TRBJ1-3
D: -
size: -

DNA: TGTGCCAGCACCTCGATCCGTGGGGGGTTGGGCTATGGCTACACCTTC
CDR3: CASTSIRGGLGYGYTF
V: TRBV7-2
J: TRBJ1-2
D: -
size: -

DNA: TGTGCCAGCAGTTACTCTGGCAGGGTGGGCAATCAGCCCCAGCATTTT
CDR3: CASSYSGRVGNQPQHF
V: TRBV6-2/TRBV6-3
J: TRBJ1-5
D: -
size: -

DNA: TGTGCCAGCAGCTTACTGGACAGAGGGTTCACTGAAGCTTTCTTT
CDR3: CASSLLDRGFTEAFF
V: TRBV7-9
J: TRBJ1-1
D: -
size: -

DNA: TGTGCCAGTAGTATAGTTAGACAGGGACATCAGCCCCAGCATTTT
CDR3: CASSIVRQGHQPQHF
V: TRBV19
J: TRBJ1-5
D: TRBD1
size: -

DNA: TGCGCCAGCAGCCAAGCAGAGGCGACTAGCGGGAGCTCCTACGAGCAGTACTTC
CDR3: CASSQAEATSGSSYEQYF
V: TRBV4-1
J: TRBJ2-7
D: TRBD2
size: -

DNA: TGTGCCAGCAGTCGGGGGATCGAACGCTCCTATAATTCACCCCTCCACTTT
CDR3: CASSRGIERSYNSPLHF
V: TRBV9
J: TRBJ1-6
D: -
size: -

DNA: TGTGCCACTCGAGGACAGGGGAGGACCGGGGAGCTGTTTTTT
CDR3: CATRGQGRTGELFF
V: TRBV6-5
J: TRBJ2-2
D: TRBD1
size: -

DNA: TGTGCCAGCAGCCCAGGAGGACTAGCGGGCTACACCGGGGAGCTGTTTTTT
CDR3: CASSPGGLAGYTGELFF
V: TRBV14
J: TRBJ2-2
D: TRBD2
size: -

DNA: TGTGCCAGCAGCTTGGCCCCAGGGAACACCGGGGAGCTGTTTTTT
CDR3: CASSLAPGNTGELFF
V: TRBV5-4
J: TRBJ2-2
D: -
size: once

DNA: TGTGCCAGCAGTGAAACCCAGGGGTTACTTAATTCACCCCTCCACTTT
CDR3: CASSETQGLLNSPLHF
V: TRBV6-1
J: TRBJ1-6
D: -
size: -

DNA: TGTGCCAGCAATGGGGGGGGGAAGTTTCAGCCCCAGCATTTT
CDR3: CASNGGGKFQPQHF
V: TRBV5-8
J: TRBJ1-5
D: -
size: -

DNA: TGCGCCAGCACCTCGCGGAAGCAAGGACAAGATGAAAAACTGTTTTTT
CDR3: CASTSRKQGQDEKLFF
V: TRBV10-1
J: TRBJ1-4
D: -
size: -

DNA: TGCAGCGTTGAAGGGGGGACAGACAATGAGCAGTTCTTC
CDR3: CSVEGGTDNEQFF
V: TRBV29-1
J: TRBJ2-1
D: TRBD1
size: -

DNA: TGTGCCAGCAGTCCCGCCCGGGGGGGTGGCAATTCACCCCTCCACTTT
CDR3: CASSPARGGGNSPLHF
V: TRBV28
J: TRBJ1-6
D: -
size: -

DNA: TGTGCCAGCAGGCCCGGACAGACGAACACCGGGGAGCTGTTTTTT
CDR3: CASRPGQTNTGELFF
V: TRBV6-5
J: TRBJ2-2
D: -
size: -

DNA: TGTGCCAGCAGTTTAGGGGGCAACCCCGGGAGGCGGGCATACAATGAGCAGTTCTTC
CDR3: CASSLGGNPGRRAYNEQFF
V: TRBV27
J: TRBJ2-1
D: -
size: -

DNA: TGCGCCAGCAGCCTTGGCGGGGCAGCCAACGAGCAGTACTTC
CDR3: CASSLGGAANEQYF
V: TRBV4-3
J: TRBJ2-7
D: -
size: -

DNA: TGCAGTGCTAGTAGTTTCGGGACAGGCCAAGAGACCCAGTACTTC
CDR3: CSASSFGTGQETQYF
V: TRBV20-1
J: TRBJ2-5
D: TRBD1
size: -

DNA: TGTGCCAGCAGTTCACCTCAGGACGGAGGGTATGGCTACACCTTC
CDR3: CASSSPQDGGYGYTF
V: TRBV28
J: TRBJ1-2
D: -
size: few

DNA: TGTGCCAGCAGCTTAGCAGGGTGGAGGGGCTACACCTTC
CDR3: CASSLAGWRGYTF
V: TRBV7-8
J: TRBJ1-2
D: -
size: -

DNA: TGTGCCAGCAGTTTAGCGGGCCAGCCCCAGCATTTT
CDR3: CASSLAGQPQHF
V: TRBV12-3/TRBV12-4
J: TRBJ1-5
D: -
size: once

DNA: TGCGCCAGCAGCCAGACTAGCGGGGGGGCCGCCGGGGAGCTGTTTTTT
CDR3: CASSQTSGGAAGELFF
V: TRBV4-3
J: TRBJ2-2
D: TRBD2
size: -

DNA: TGTGCCAGTAGTCGTCGGACGGACGGGGTAAAAAAACTGTTTTTT
CDR3: CASSRRTDGVKKLFF
V: TRBV19
J: TRBJ1-4
D: -
size: -

DNA: TGTGCCAGTTTTAACAGGGATAGCAATCAGCCCCAGCATTTT
CDR3: CASFNRDSNQPQHF
V: TRBV6-6
J: TRBJ1-5
D: -
size: -

DNA: TGTGCCAGCAGTATGGGGACTAGCGGGAGAGGGTCCTACGAGCAGTACTTC
CDR3: CASSMGTSGRGSYEQYF
V: TRBV27
J: TRBJ2-7
D: TRBD2
size: -